Listed here are 11 T cell receptor beta chains from one sample, sequenced in a study of T-cell reconstitution after alpha-beta-depleted transplantation in children. Unique molecular identifiers were incorporated during preparation of the TCRbeta library. TCRdb reanalysed the PCR reads using MiXCR and keeps one entry per CDR3 protein. The data show about 350,000 distinct CDR3 sequences, with around 15% seen just once and around 38% held by the top ten. Sequencing used PBMCs, mostly from graft donor cells, obtained 360 days after TCRalphabeta/CD19-depleted stem cell transplant. These receptors all stem from a male patient aged 2-15 years who had a stem cell transplant for acute lymphoblastic leukemia, so the T cells may come from the graft donor.

The V gene is TRBV11-2, the J gene TRBJ1-5; 7 nucleotides line up with TRBD1. Germline lookup yields CDR1 SGHAT and CDR2 FQNNGV. This CDR3 has 14 amino acids. The J segment lost 6 bases and the V segment lost 7 bases, leaving 9 bases of the junction unmatched. CDR3 sequence (DNA): TGTGCCAGCAACTCAGGGGGGGCGAGTCAGCCCCAGCATTTT. Protein: CASNSGGASQPQHF.

This clonotype was seen ten or more times. The chain couples TRBV7-8 to TRBJ2-1; TRBD2 agrees at 10 bases. Looked up from germline, CDR1 is SGHVS and CDR2 is FQNEAQ. V lost 4 bases, J lost 4 bases, and 4 bases stayed unmatched. The CDR3 is made up of 15 amino acids. The CDR3: CASSSELAGYNEQFF. In nucleotides, the CDR3 is TGTGCCAGCAGCTCCGAACTAGCGGGATACAATGAGCAGTTCTTC.

The chain has TRBV29-1 and TRBJ1-1, with D possibly matching TRBD1 (5 bases). Trimming took off 5 bases at V and 8 bases at J, with 15 bases between the two ends. CDR1 SQVTM and CDR2 ANQGSEA come from the germline V gene. The CDR3 is made up of 12 amino acids. The CDR3 sequence is CSVRTPVGEAFF. As DNA, the CDR3 is TGCAGCGTTAGGACACCCGTCGGGGAAGCTTTCTTT. Complete variable domain (other parts from reference TRBV29-1 and TRBJ1-1): SAVISQKPSRDICQRGTSLTIQCQVDSQVTMMFWYRQQPGQSLTLIATANQGSEATYESGFVIDKFPISRPNLTFSTLTVSNMSPEDSSIYLCSVRTPVGEAFFGQGTRLTVV.

The table lists this clonotype with a few counts. The J gene is TRBJ2-7, the V gene TRBV20-1; D call uncertain. The CDR3 is 12 amino acids. Per the germline V gene, CDR1 is DFQATT and CDR2 is SNEGSKA (reference sequence). The ends were cut back, 1 base at V and 2 bases at J, with 6 bases in the middle. The CDR3 is CSARGRAYEQYF. The DNA for the CDR3 is TGCAGTGCTAGAGGCCGAGCCTACGAGCAGTACTTC.

The chain employs TRBV4-3 and TRBJ1-2; D is unresolved. V shed 0 bases and J shed 2 bases, with 10 bases lying between them. Germline V gene data show CDR1 as LGHNA and CDR2 as YSLEER. This CDR3 has 15 residues. In DNA form, the CDR3 reads TGCGCCAGCAGCCAAGAGGGTACAGCAAACTATGGCTACACCTTC. It codes for CASSQEGTANYGYTF.

This clonotype was counted many times. The chain combines TRBV12-3 or TRBV12-4 with TRBJ1-5; a possible D gene is TRBD1 (5 bases). The V gene lost 3 bases and the J gene lost 4 bases, with 10 bases spanning the gap. This CDR3 has 14 residues. CDR3 protein: CASSLGVGNQPQHF. In DNA, the CDR3 is TGTGCCAGCAGTTTGGGGGTGGGGAATCAGCCCCAGCATTTT.

Ten or more counts support this clonotype. The chain uses TRBV29-1 and TRBJ2-5, with TRBD2 identical over 9 bases. The V segment lost 4 bases and the J segment 4 bases; nucleotides outside the gene matches: 10. Germline assignment: CDR1 SQVTM and CDR2 ANQGSEA. This CDR3 spans 15 amino acids. As DNA, the CDR3 is TGCAGCGTTGTAGGGGAGCTAGCGGGAAGAGAGACCCAGTACTTC. The encoded protein is CSVVGELAGRETQYF.

The chain combines TRBV12-3 or TRBV12-4 with TRBJ2-1; D possibly corresponds to TRBD2 (6 bases). CDR3 size: 14 residues. The ends were cut back, 7 bases at V and 3 bases at J, with 13 bases in the middle. Here the CDR3 DNA reads TGTGCCAGCAAGGGAGGACCCTTCTACAATGAGCAGTTCTTC. Translated, it gives CASKGGPFYNEQFF.

This clonotype was detected only a few times. This chain joins TRBV3-1 and TRBJ2-5, with 7 nucleotides matching TRBD2. The CDR3 totals 14 residues. Per germline, CDR1 LGHDT and CDR2 YNNKEL (reference sequence). Germline trimming cut 3 bases from V and 3 bases from J; bases unmatched to any gene: 4. The CDR3 here is CASSQAGAEETQYF. DNA of the CDR3: TGTGCCAGCAGCCAGGCGGGAGCGGAAGAGACCCAGTACTTC.

The rearrangement uses TRBV30 and TRBJ1-4, with D possibly matching TRBD1 (5 bases). V lost 4 bases to trimming and J lost 4 bases, with 10 bases between them. Germline-derived CDR1 and CDR2 are GTSNPN and SVGIG (reference sequence). This CDR3 has 13 residues. The CDR3 region has the DNA TGTGCCTGGACGGGGACGGGTAATGAAAAACTGTTTTTT. It codes for CAWTGTGNEKLFF.

The V and J genes are TRBV4-3 and TRBJ2-3; possible D gene TRBD2, 6 bases. Germline CDR1 LGHNA, CDR2 YSLEER. CDR3 length: 18 amino acids. Trimming removed 4 bases from V and 0 bases from J, with 20 bases in between. The chain's CDR3 is CASSPGLGGPSSTDTQYF. The DNA of the CDR3 is TGCGCCAGCAGCCCCGGCCTGGGAGGCCCTTCTAGCACAGATACGCAGTATTTT.